Listed below are T cell receptor beta chains from one sample, sequenced in a study of early T cells in non-severe SARS-CoV-2 infection. MiXCR, applied by TCRdb to the 5' RACE reads, yields one record per CDR3 protein. The sample has under 70,000 distinct CDR3 sequences; over 4.5% are singletons. Input material: whole blood. These receptors all stem from an adult who was a healthcare worker with PCR-confirmed SARS-CoV-2 infection or an uninfected control (not recorded which). CDR3s include the opening cysteine and the closing phenylalanine or tryptophan. A D gene is named only where the DNA matches it firmly. Clone size appears in some rows only: once, few, many, or a class for an expanded clone.

v_gene: TRBV20-1
j_gene: TRBJ2-7
d_gene: TRBD2
abundance: .
CDR3nt: TGCAGTGGGGCTAGCGGGAGGGCCCTTGAGCAGTACTTC
CDR3aa: CSGASGRALEQYF

v_gene: TRBV3-1
j_gene: TRBJ1-6
d_gene: TRBD1
abundance: many
CDR3nt: TGTGCCAGCAGCCAAGGAGGACAGGGGAATTCACCCCTCCACTTT
CDR3aa: CASSQGGQGNSPLHF

v_gene: TRBV15
j_gene: TRBJ2-3
d_gene: .
abundance: many
CDR3nt: TGTGCCACCAGCAGAGAAGATTGGGCCTTAGGGTCAGATACGCAGTATTTT
CDR3aa: CATSREDWALGSDTQYF

v_gene: TRBV7-2
j_gene: TRBJ2-3
d_gene: .
abundance: many
CDR3nt: TGTGCCAGCAGCTTAGGGGGTCCGGATACGCAGTATTTT
CDR3aa: CASSLGGPDTQYF

v_gene: TRBV20-1
j_gene: TRBJ2-3
d_gene: .
abundance: .
CDR3nt: TGCAGTGCTGACCGGGACAAACTACTGGGGGATACGCAGTATTTT
CDR3aa: CSADRDKLLGDTQYF

v_gene: TRBV19
j_gene: TRBJ2-5
d_gene: TRBD1
abundance: many
CDR3nt: TGTGCCAGTAGTCCAGGGGACAGGAGAAAAGAGACCCAGTACTTC
CDR3aa: CASSPGDRRKETQYF

v_gene: TRBV29-1
j_gene: TRBJ2-5
d_gene: .
abundance: few
CDR3nt: TGCAGCGTCAGCGGGTTAACAGGCGCAGAGACCCAGTACTTC
CDR3aa: CSVSGLTGAETQYF

v_gene: TRBV20-1
j_gene: TRBJ1-1
d_gene: TRBD1
abundance: many
CDR3nt: TGCAGTGCTAGAGATTTGGTAGTAGGGGGCATGAACACTGAAGCTTTCTTT
CDR3aa: CSARDLVVGGMNTEAFF

v_gene: TRBV23-1
j_gene: TRBJ1-5
d_gene: .
abundance: few
CDR3nt: TGCGCCAGCAGTCAATCAACAGGTCATAGCAATCAGCCCCAGCATTTT
CDR3aa: CASSQSTGHSNQPQHF

v_gene: TRBV7-9
j_gene: TRBJ1-4
d_gene: .
abundance: .
CDR3nt: TGTGCCAGCAGCTTAGGAGGGGGAAGGGGTCGTAATGAAAAACTGTTTTTT
CDR3aa: CASSLGGGRGRNEKLFF

v_gene: TRBV19
j_gene: TRBJ2-4
d_gene: .
abundance: .
CDR3nt: TGTGCCAGTATTTCGACTTCCAAGGGGAACATTCAGTACTTC
CDR3aa: CASISTSKGNIQYF

v_gene: TRBV5-6
j_gene: TRBJ2-5
d_gene: TRBD2
abundance: .
CDR3nt: TGTGCCAGCAGCGCCCCGGGACTAGAAGGCGAGACCCAGTACTTC
CDR3aa: CASSAPGLEGETQYF

v_gene: TRBV20-1
j_gene: TRBJ2-1
d_gene: TRBD1
abundance: many
CDR3nt: TGCAGTGCTTTTACAGGGGCTCGGGTCAATGAGCAGTTCTTC
CDR3aa: CSAFTGARVNEQFF

v_gene: TRBV9
j_gene: TRBJ2-3
d_gene: TRBD2
abundance: few
CDR3nt: TGTGCCAGCAGCGCGGGACTAGCTAGGGATACGCAGTATTTT
CDR3aa: CASSAGLARDTQYF

v_gene: TRBV7-2
j_gene: TRBJ2-5
d_gene: TRBD1
abundance: many
CDR3nt: TGTGCCAGCAGCTCCCGACAGGGGGGAGAGACCCAGTACTTC
CDR3aa: CASSSRQGGETQYF

v_gene: TRBV4-2
j_gene: TRBJ2-1
d_gene: TRBD1
abundance: many
CDR3nt: TGTGCCAGCAGCCACCGACAGGGCACGAACGTCGAGCAGTTCTTC
CDR3aa: CASSHRQGTNVEQFF

v_gene: TRBV7-9
j_gene: TRBJ1-1
d_gene: TRBD1
abundance: many
CDR3nt: TGTGCCAGCAGCACCCGGGACAGGGGAACAGCTTTCTTT
CDR3aa: CASSTRDRGTAFF

v_gene: TRBV6-2/TRBV6-3
j_gene: TRBJ1-5
d_gene: .
abundance: many
CDR3nt: TGTGCCAGCAGACGCGCGGTGGCAGCTGTTCAGCCCCAGCATTTT
CDR3aa: CASRRAVAAVQPQHF

v_gene: TRBV30
j_gene: TRBJ2-1
d_gene: TRBD1
abundance: .
CDR3nt: TGTGCCTGGAGTGTATGGGGACAGCTAGACAATGAGCAGTTCTTC
CDR3aa: CAWSVWGQLDNEQFF

v_gene: TRBV2
j_gene: TRBJ1-1
d_gene: .
abundance: once
CDR3nt: TGTGCCAGCAGTTTCGGGGGGACTTATGGCACTGAAGCTTTCTTT
CDR3aa: CASSFGGTYGTEAFF

v_gene: TRBV18
j_gene: TRBJ2-1
d_gene: TRBD2
abundance: many
CDR3nt: TGTGCCAGCTCACTTCTAGCGGGAGTTGAGCAGTTCTTC
CDR3aa: CASSLLAGVEQFF

v_gene: TRBV20-1
j_gene: TRBJ2-7
d_gene: TRBD2
abundance: many
CDR3nt: TGCAGTGCTTACGGACTAGCGGGGGAGTACGAGCAGTACTTC
CDR3aa: CSAYGLAGEYEQYF

v_gene: TRBV4-1
j_gene: TRBJ2-2
d_gene: TRBD2
abundance: many
CDR3nt: TGCGCCAGCAGCCCGAGGCGGGAGGGCCGCACCGGGGAGCTGTTTTTT
CDR3aa: CASSPRREGRTGELFF

v_gene: TRBV5-1
j_gene: TRBJ1-6
d_gene: .
abundance: many
CDR3nt: TGCGCCAGCAGCATTTCCGGACAGTCTGATAATTCACCCCTCCACTTT
CDR3aa: CASSISGQSDNSPLHF

v_gene: TRBV5-1
j_gene: TRBJ2-3
d_gene: .
abundance: many
CDR3nt: TGCGCCAGCAGCTTTCTGAACCCTGAGGCAGATACGCAGTATTTT
CDR3aa: CASSFLNPEADTQYF

v_gene: TRBV19
j_gene: TRBJ2-1
d_gene: .
abundance: .
CDR3nt: TGTGCCAGCTCGCAACGATCCTACGCTCCTAACAATGAGCAGTTCTTC
CDR3aa: CASSQRSYAPNNEQFF

v_gene: TRBV2
j_gene: TRBJ1-5
d_gene: .
abundance: many
CDR3nt: TGTGCCAGCAGTGAATTGGGGGGCTCGTATCAGCCCCAGCATTTT
CDR3aa: CASSELGGSYQPQHF

v_gene: TRBV9
j_gene: TRBJ2-7
d_gene: TRBD1
abundance: few
CDR3nt: TGTGCCAGCAGCTCTCCACAGGGGAACGAGCAGTACTTC
CDR3aa: CASSSPQGNEQYF

v_gene: TRBV30
j_gene: TRBJ1-1
d_gene: .
abundance: many
CDR3nt: TGTGCCTGGGACGGACACTCGAACACTGAAGCTTTCTTT
CDR3aa: CAWDGHSNTEAFF